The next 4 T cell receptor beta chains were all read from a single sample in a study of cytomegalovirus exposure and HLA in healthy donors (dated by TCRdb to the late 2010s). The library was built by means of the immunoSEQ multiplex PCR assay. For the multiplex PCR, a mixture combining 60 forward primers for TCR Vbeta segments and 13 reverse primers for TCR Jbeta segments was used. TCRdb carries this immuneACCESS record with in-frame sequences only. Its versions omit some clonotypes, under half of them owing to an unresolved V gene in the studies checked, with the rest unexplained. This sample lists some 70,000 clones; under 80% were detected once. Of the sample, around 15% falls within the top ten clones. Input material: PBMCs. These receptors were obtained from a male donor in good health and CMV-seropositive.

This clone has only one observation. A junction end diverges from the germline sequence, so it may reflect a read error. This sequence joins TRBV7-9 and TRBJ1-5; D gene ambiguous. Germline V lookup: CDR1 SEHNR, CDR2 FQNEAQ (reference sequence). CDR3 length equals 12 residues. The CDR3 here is CSSSRTGKPQHF. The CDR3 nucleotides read TGTTCCAGCAGCCGGACCGGGAAGCCCCAGCATTTT.

CDR3 sequence (DNA): TGTGCCAGCAGATTTCAGTCCAGCACAGATACGCAGTATTTT. Encoded protein: CASRFQSSTDTQYF. V usage is TRBV28 and J usage is TRBJ2-3; the D is unclear. In germline, CDR1 is MDHEN, CDR2 SYDVKM. The CDR3 totals 14 residues. Between the trimmed V and J ends, which lost 6 bases and 0 bases, there was a span of 10 bases.

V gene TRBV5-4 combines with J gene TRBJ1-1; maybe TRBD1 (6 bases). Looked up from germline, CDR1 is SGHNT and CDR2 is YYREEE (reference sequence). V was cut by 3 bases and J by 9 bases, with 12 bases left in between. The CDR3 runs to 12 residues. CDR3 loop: CASSSTGIKAFF. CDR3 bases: TGTGCCAGCAGCTCAACAGGGATCAAAGCTTTCTTT.

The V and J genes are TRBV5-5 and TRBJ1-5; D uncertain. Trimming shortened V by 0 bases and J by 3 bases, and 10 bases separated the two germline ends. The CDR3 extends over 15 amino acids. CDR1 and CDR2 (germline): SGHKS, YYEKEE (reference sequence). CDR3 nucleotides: TGTGCCAGCAGCTTGGTTTGGAGCCCCAATCAGCCCCAGCATTTT. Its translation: CASSLVWSPNQPQHF.